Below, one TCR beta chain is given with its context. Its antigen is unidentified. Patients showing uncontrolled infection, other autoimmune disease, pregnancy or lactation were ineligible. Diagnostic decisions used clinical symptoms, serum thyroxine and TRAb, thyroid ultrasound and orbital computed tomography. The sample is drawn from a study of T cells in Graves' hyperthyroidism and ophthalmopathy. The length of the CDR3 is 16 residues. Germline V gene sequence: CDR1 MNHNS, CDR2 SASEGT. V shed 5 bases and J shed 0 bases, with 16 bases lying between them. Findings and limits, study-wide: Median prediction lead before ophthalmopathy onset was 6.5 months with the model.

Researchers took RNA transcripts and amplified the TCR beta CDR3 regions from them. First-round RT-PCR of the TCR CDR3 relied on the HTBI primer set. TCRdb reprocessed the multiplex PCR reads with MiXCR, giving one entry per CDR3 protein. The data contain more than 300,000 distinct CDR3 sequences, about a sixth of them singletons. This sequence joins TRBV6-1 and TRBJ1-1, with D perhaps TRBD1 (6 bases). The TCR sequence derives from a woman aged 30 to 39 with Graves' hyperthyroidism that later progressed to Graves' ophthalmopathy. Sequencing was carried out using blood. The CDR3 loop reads CASSKKQGGMNTEAFF. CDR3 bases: TGTGCCAGCAGTAAAAAACAGGGAGGAATGAACACTGAAGCTTTCTTT.